This T cell receptor beta chain was identified during a study of cytomegalovirus exposure and HLA in healthy donors. The junction had 12 bases not matched to a gene; V was cut back by 3 bases and J by 6 bases. CDR1 and CDR2 (germline): MNHEY, SVGAGI. This CDR3 is 16 amino acids long. Study-level results: The tendency of first-cohort TCR clusters to co-occur in the approximately 120 validation repertoires was identified by a subsequent analysis. Reportedly, cytomegalovirus status was diagnosed with high sensitivity and specificity. Investigators reported under 200 TCR beta chains as tied to cytomegalovirus.

A word on this clone: What it recognizes is unknown.

The repertoire was sequenced with immunoSEQ multiplex PCR; TCRdb's copy has only in-frame clones and lacks some. The data hold approximately 280,000 clones, with around nine tenths observed a single time. The receptor was isolated from a young woman in good health and CMV-seronegative. The chain uses TRBV6-5 and TRBJ2-7, with 9 bases lining up with TRBD1. Sequencing used PBMCs. CDR3 sequence: CASSYLVRTGVGEQYF. The CDR3 region has the DNA TGTGCCAGCAGTTATCTGGTTCGGACAGGGGTAGGCGAGCAGTACTTC.